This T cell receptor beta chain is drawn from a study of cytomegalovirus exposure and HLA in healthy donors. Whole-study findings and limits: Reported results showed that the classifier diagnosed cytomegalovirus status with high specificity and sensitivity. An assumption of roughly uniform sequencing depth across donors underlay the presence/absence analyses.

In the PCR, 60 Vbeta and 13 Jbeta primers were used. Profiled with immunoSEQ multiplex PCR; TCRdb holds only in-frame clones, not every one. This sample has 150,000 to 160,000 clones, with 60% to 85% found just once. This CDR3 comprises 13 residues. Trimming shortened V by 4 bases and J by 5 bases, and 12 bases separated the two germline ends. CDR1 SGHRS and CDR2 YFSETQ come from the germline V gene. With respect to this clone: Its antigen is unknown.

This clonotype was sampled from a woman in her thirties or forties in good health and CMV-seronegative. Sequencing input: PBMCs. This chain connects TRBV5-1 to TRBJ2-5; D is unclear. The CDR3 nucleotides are TGCGCCAGCAGCACTCTAGAAACGGAGACCCAGTACTTC. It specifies CASSTLETETQYF.